The entry that follows covers one TCR beta chain sequence. Arm-PCR of CDR3 regions and iRepertoire HTBI primers were used to build TCR beta libraries. TCRdb re-called the multiplex PCR reads through MiXCR, storing one row per CDR3 protein. Found here are some 410,000 distinct CDR3 sequences, about 16% of them singletons; the top ten hold around 11%. Trimming took 0 bases from V and 2 from J, leaving 12 bases between them. Germline V gene lookup returns CDR1 DFQATT and CDR2 SNEGSKA (reference sequence). The CDR3 totals 15 residues. This entry belongs to a study of regulatory T cells in long-lasting Graves disease. Time point specified: newly diagnosed GD, antithyroid drugs for less than 3 months. Extracted PBMC RNA gave rise to the TCR library. This sample was shared with a second study, whose subject was T cells in Graves' hyperthyroidism and ophthalmopathy.

The TCR originated in a woman aged 25 to 45 with Graves disease. This chain connects TRBV20-1 to TRBJ2-3; D possibly corresponds to TRBD2 (6 bases). The sequenced sample was peripheral blood mononuclear cells (PBMCs), obtained at new diagnosis, from a patient treated with antithyroid drugs. In DNA form, the CDR3 reads TGCAGTGCTAGAGATTCCGGACTAACCACAGATACGCAGTATTTT. Amino acid sequence: CSARDSGLTTDTQYF.